The clone carrying this T cell receptor (beta chain) has at least ten counts. Its specificity is not known. Measured with immunoSEQ multiplex PCR; TCRdb has only the in-frame clones, and not every one. The data hold roughly 67,000 clones, with roughly 90% observed a single time. The length of the CDR3 is 15 residues. Trimming pared 0 bases from V and 1 base from J, leaving 9 bases between. CDR1 MGHRA and CDR2 YSYEKL come from the germline V gene. This sample stems from a study of OX40 agonist ivuxolimab in advanced cancers. Study-wide results and caveats: The mean number of expanded clones was higher in CD8+ T cells than in CD4+.

This clonotype was sampled from an adult with an advanced solid tumor such as melanoma, head and neck, liver or kidney cancer. The chain employs TRBV4-1 and TRBJ2-5; no firm D call. The material sequenced was CD4+ or CD8+ T cells sorted from blood, taken in a trial of the OX40 agonist ivuxolimab. CDR3 sequence (DNA): TGCGCCAGCAGCCAAGATGCCAGAGCCCAAGAGACCCAGTACTTC. Protein product: CASSQDARAQETQYF.